This TCR beta chain was observed in a study of identical twins. Study outcomes and limitations: Fewer insertions were carried by abundant cord blood beta clonotypes, but none was seen in memory repertoires. Models underestimated TCR alpha sharing (out-of-frame) in monozygotic twins.

CDR3 size: 13 residues. The V and J ends lost 0 bases and 1 base respectively, with 4 bases between them. Germline V CDR1 and CDR2: LGHDT, YNNKEL (reference sequence). This clonotype was observed a few times. The antigen is unknown. A universal primer site was created by template switching, with the cDNA bearing unique molecular identifiers. TCRdb reprocessed the 5' RACE reads with MiXCR, giving one entry per CDR3 protein. This sample has 690,000 or so distinct CDR3 sequences, with less than 7% found just once. Sequenced material: naive T cells sorted from blood. This chain joins TRBV3-1 and TRBJ2-7; D is unresolved. The receptor comes from a man between 18 and 29 years old in good health. CDR3 nucleotides: TGTGCCAGCAGCCAAGAATCATCCTACGAGCAGTACTTC. Its protein is CASSQESSYEQYF.